This section outlines one TCR beta chain sequence together with its context. Its antigen is unknown. Pooling covered second doses at about 4 or about 12 weeks. The method was immunoSEQ multiplex PCR; TCRdb's version includes in-frame clones alone and lacks a portion of them. The table includes about 180,000 clones, 90% to 95% detected once. The CDR3 sequence is 14 residues long. Trimming removed 1 base from V and 3 bases from J, with 9 bases in between. The germline V gene encodes CDR1 LNHDA and CDR2 SQIVND (reference sequence). This sample was taken from a study of T cell responses to AZD1222 COVID-19 vaccine. Overall study results and limits: A reported finding is that nearly half of spike-specific TCRs target unmutated variant regions. Only 5 to 7 individuals given AZD1222 were seropositive at baseline.

This TCR came from an adult who received the AZD1222 COVID-19 vaccine. The sequencing used peripheral blood, collected 28 days after the second AZD1222 dose. This sequence joins TRBV19 and TRBJ1-1; no reliable D call. CDR3 DNA sequence: TGTGCCAGTAGTATAGTCCAGCTGCACACTGAAGCTTTCTTT. This codes for CASSIVQLHTEAFF.